A selection of T cell receptor beta chains follows, all from one sample in a study of blood T cell repertoires in COVID-19. TCRdb keeps only in-frame clones here, not all; method: immunoSEQ multiplex PCR. Counted here are roughly 80,000 clones, about four fifths occurring once; the ten biggest clones make up around a fifth. Sequencing was performed on peripheral blood. The receptors derive from a human donor in a cohort sampled during active COVID-19. Both conserved end residues are part of each CDR3. Fields, in order: clone size, V gene, J gene, D gene, CDR3 protein, CDR3 DNA. D genes are given only for firm matches. The size field is filled for only some rows; it gives once, few, many or a size class.

clone size: once
V gene: TRBV6-1
J gene: TRBJ1-6
D gene: NA
CDR3 protein: CASSDLQGNSPLHF
CDR3 DNA: TGTGCCAGCAGTGACCTTCAGGGTAATTCACCCCTCCACTTT

clone size: NA
V gene: TRBV19
J gene: TRBJ1-5
D gene: NA
CDR3 protein: CASSISEPNQPQHF
CDR3 DNA: TGTGCCAGTAGTATATCTGAGCCAAATCAGCCCCAGCATTTT

clone size: NA
V gene: TRBV5-6
J gene: TRBJ1-6
D gene: NA
CDR3 protein: CASSTGDGLPASPLHF
CDR3 DNA: TGTGCCAGCAGCACGGGTGACGGCCTGCCGGCCTCACCCCTCCACTTT

clone size: once
V gene: TRBV5-1
J gene: TRBJ2-7
D gene: TRBD1
CDR3 protein: CASSRLGTGSYEQYF
CDR3 DNA: TGCGCCAGCAGTCGACTCGGGACAGGGTCCTACGAGCAGTACTTC

clone size: NA
V gene: TRBV7-9
J gene: TRBJ2-4
D gene: NA
CDR3 protein: CASSLGAAKNIQYF
CDR3 DNA: TGTGCCAGCAGCTTGGGGGCGGCCAAAAACATTCAGTACTTC

clone size: NA
V gene: TRBV11-2
J gene: TRBJ2-3
D gene: TRBD1
CDR3 protein: CASSPWGRGLQDTQYF
CDR3 DNA: TGTGCCAGCAGCCCTTGGGGCAGGGGGCTTCAAGATACGCAGTATTTT

clone size: NA
V gene: TRBV28
J gene: TRBJ2-5
D gene: NA
CDR3 protein: CASSPHGIPREQETQYF
CDR3 DNA: TGTGCCAGCAGTCCCCATGGGATTCCCAGGGAACAAGAGACCCAGTACTTC

clone size: NA
V gene: TRBV30
J gene: TRBJ2-7
D gene: TRBD1
CDR3 protein: CEHKQGKPYEQYF
CDR3 DNA: TGTGAACATAAACAGGGGAAACCCTACGAGCAGTACTTC

clone size: NA
V gene: TRBV5-1
J gene: TRBJ1-2
D gene: TRBD1
CDR3 protein: CASSAGQSPPAGGYTF
CDR3 DNA: TGCGCCAGCAGCGCGGGACAGAGTCCCCCCGCTGGGGGCTACACCTTC

clone size: NA
V gene: TRBV7-2
J gene: TRBJ1-3
D gene: NA
CDR3 protein: CASSVQGSGNTIYF
CDR3 DNA: TGTGCCAGCAGCGTTCAGGGTTCTGGAAACACCATATATTTT

clone size: NA
V gene: TRBV19
J gene: TRBJ1-6
D gene: NA
CDR3 protein: CASSIAGSPLHF
CDR3 DNA: TGTGCCAGTAGTATAGCCGGTTCACCCCTCCACTTT

clone size: NA
V gene: TRBV5-8
J gene: TRBJ2-7
D gene: NA
CDR3 protein: CASSLDSGIYEQYF
CDR3 DNA: TGTGCCAGCAGCTTGGACTCGGGTATCTACGAGCAGTACTTC

clone size: NA
V gene: TRBV19
J gene: TRBJ2-7
D gene: TRBD2
CDR3 protein: CASSSLAGNYEQYF
CDR3 DNA: TGTGCCAGTAGCTCCCTAGCGGGGAATTACGAGCAGTACTTC

clone size: NA
V gene: TRBV12-5
J gene: TRBJ2-5
D gene: NA
CDR3 protein: CASGLGQAQETQYF
CDR3 DNA: TGTGCTAGTGGTTTAGGCCAGGCGCAAGAGACCCAGTACTTC

clone size: few
V gene: TRBV7-2
J gene: TRBJ1-1
D gene: NA
CDR3 protein: CASSPHRALNTEAFF
CDR3 DNA: TGTGCCAGCAGTCCCCACAGGGCCCTGAACACTGAAGCTTTCTTT

clone size: NA
V gene: TRBV28
J gene: TRBJ2-1
D gene: TRBD2
CDR3 protein: CASSPGGTGRYNEQFF
CDR3 DNA: TGTGCCAGCAGTCCGGGAGGGACCGGAAGATACAATGAGCAGTTCTTC

clone size: NA
V gene: TRBV5-1
J gene: TRBJ1-6
D gene: TRBD1
CDR3 protein: CASSLDRGFAPLHF
CDR3 DNA: TGCGCCAGCAGCTTAGACAGGGGTTTTGCACCCCTCCACTTT

clone size: NA
V gene: TRBV18
J gene: TRBJ1-4
D gene: NA
CDR3 protein: CASSPPVTRGEKLFF
CDR3 DNA: TGTGCCAGCTCACCACCGGTTACGCGGGGTGAAAAACTGTTTTTT

clone size: NA
V gene: TRBV5-1
J gene: TRBJ1-1
D gene: NA
CDR3 protein: CASSLDGREVEAFF
CDR3 DNA: TGCGCCAGCAGCTTGGACGGCAGGGAGGTTGAAGCTTTCTTT

clone size: NA
V gene: TRBV7-6
J gene: TRBJ2-5
D gene: TRBD2
CDR3 protein: CASSTPGGNQETQYF
CDR3 DNA: TGTGCCAGCAGCACCCCCGGGGGGAACCAAGAGACCCAGTACTTC

clone size: NA
V gene: TRBV6-4
J gene: TRBJ2-7
D gene: TRBD1
CDR3 protein: CASSFQGAPYEQYF
CDR3 DNA: TGTGCCAGCAGTTTCCAGGGGGCTCCCTACGAGCAGTACTTC

clone size: NA
V gene: TRBV6-6
J gene: TRBJ2-2
D gene: TRBD2
CDR3 protein: CASSSTSGGGELFF
CDR3 DNA: TGTGCCAGCAGTTCCACTAGCGGGGGCGGGGAGCTGTTTTTT

clone size: NA
V gene: TRBV7-2
J gene: TRBJ2-1
D gene: TRBD1
CDR3 protein: CASSSNRDRAGEQFF
CDR3 DNA: TGTGCCAGCAGCTCCAACCGGGACAGGGCGGGGGAGCAGTTCTTC

clone size: NA
V gene: TRBV6-5
J gene: TRBJ1-5
D gene: NA
CDR3 protein: CASHEGGNQPQHF
CDR3 DNA: TGTGCCAGCCACGAAGGGGGCAATCAGCCCCAGCATTTT

clone size: NA
V gene: TRBV7-2
J gene: TRBJ1-1
D gene: NA
CDR3 protein: CASSYGTPDGTEAFF
CDR3 DNA: TGTGCCAGCAGCTACGGGACACCTGATGGCACTGAAGCTTTCTTT

clone size: NA
V gene: TRBV2
J gene: TRBJ1-5
D gene: NA
CDR3 protein: CASSEALRGRQPQHF
CDR3 DNA: TGTGCCAGCAGTGAAGCGCTTAGGGGCCGCCAGCCCCAGCATTTT

clone size: NA
V gene: TRBV5-4
J gene: TRBJ2-1
D gene: TRBD2
CDR3 protein: CASSSFGGALTYNEQFF
CDR3 DNA: TGTGCCAGCAGTTCTTTCGGGGGGGCCTTAACCTACAATGAGCAGTTCTTC

clone size: once
V gene: TRBV28
J gene: TRBJ2-3
D gene: NA
CDR3 protein: CASRSPDSDTQYF
CDR3 DNA: TGTGCCAGCAGGAGTCCGGACTCAGATACGCAGTATTTT

clone size: few
V gene: TRBV11-2
J gene: TRBJ2-5
D gene: TRBD2
CDR3 protein: CASSLNSGGPMETQYF
CDR3 DNA: TGTGCCAGCAGCTTAAATAGCGGGGGGCCTATGGAGACCCAGTACTTC

clone size: NA
V gene: TRBV4-2
J gene: TRBJ1-3
D gene: NA
CDR3 protein: CASSQDLSSGNTIYF
CDR3 DNA: TGTGCCAGCAGCCAAGATTTGAGCTCTGGAAACACCATATATTTT

clone size: NA
V gene: TRBV5-1
J gene: TRBJ1-6
D gene: NA
CDR3 protein: CASSLERGPLHF
CDR3 DNA: TGCGCCAGCAGCTTGGAACGGGGACCCCTCCACTTT

clone size: NA
V gene: TRBV10-3
J gene: TRBJ2-7
D gene: NA
CDR3 protein: CAAAGLTAYEQYF
CDR3 DNA: TGTGCCGCGGCCGGACTGACCGCCTACGAGCAGTACTTC

clone size: NA
V gene: TRBV27
J gene: TRBJ2-7
D gene: NA
CDR3 protein: CASSSGSFSYEQYF
CDR3 DNA: TGTGCCAGCAGCTCCGGGTCATTCTCCTACGAGCAGTACTTC

clone size: once
V gene: TRBV15
J gene: TRBJ1-2
D gene: NA
CDR3 protein: CATSRVSTVNYGYTF
CDR3 DNA: TGTGCCACCAGCAGAGTAAGCACAGTTAACTATGGCTACACCTTC

clone size: NA
V gene: TRBV7-2
J gene: TRBJ1-1
D gene: TRBD1
CDR3 protein: CASSSELDRGKNTEAFF
CDR3 DNA: TGTGCCAGCAGCTCAGAGTTGGACAGGGGTAAGAACACTGAAGCTTTCTTT

clone size: once
V gene: TRBV11-2
J gene: TRBJ2-5
D gene: NA
CDR3 protein: CASKKDTGANQETQYF
CDR3 DNA: TGTGCCAGCAAAAAGGATACAGGAGCGAACCAAGAGACCCAGTACTTC

clone size: NA
V gene: TRBV7-2
J gene: TRBJ2-7
D gene: NA
CDR3 protein: CASSPAAEQYF
CDR3 DNA: TGTGCCAGCAGCCCCGCGGCCGAGCAGTACTTC

clone size: NA
V gene: TRBV5-1
J gene: TRBJ2-5
D gene: NA
CDR3 protein: CASSSIPGLIQETQYF
CDR3 DNA: TGCGCCAGCAGCTCAATCCCGGGACTTATACAAGAGACCCAGTACTTC

clone size: NA
V gene: TRBV20-1
J gene: TRBJ1-2
D gene: NA
CDR3 protein: CSAREGGYTF
CDR3 DNA: TGCAGTGCTAGGGAGGGAGGCTACACCTTC

clone size: NA
V gene: TRBV5-5
J gene: TRBJ2-5
D gene: TRBD2
CDR3 protein: CASSRLAGSEKTQYF
CDR3 DNA: TGTGCCAGCAGTCGACTAGCGGGGTCAGAAAAGACCCAGTACTTC

clone size: NA
V gene: TRBV18
J gene: TRBJ2-3
D gene: NA
CDR3 protein: CASLPLSTDTQYF
CDR3 DNA: TGTGCCAGCCTCCCCCTGAGCACAGATACGCAGTATTTT

clone size: NA
V gene: TRBV7-9
J gene: TRBJ2-3
D gene: NA
CDR3 protein: CASSSPWRRGGTDTQYF
CDR3 DNA: TGTGCCAGCAGCTCGCCCTGGAGACGCGGGGGCACAGATACGCAGTATTTT

clone size: NA
V gene: TRBV12-3/TRBV12-4
J gene: TRBJ1-1
D gene: NA
CDR3 protein: CASSTAGVTEAFF
CDR3 DNA: TGTGCCAGCAGTACCGCGGGGGTAACTGAAGCTTTCTTT

clone size: NA
V gene: TRBV7-2
J gene: TRBJ1-6
D gene: TRBD1
CDR3 protein: CASSLGQGIWNSPLHF
CDR3 DNA: TGTGCCAGCAGCCTGGGACAGGGCATTTGGAATTCACCCCTCCACTTT

clone size: NA
V gene: TRBV5-1
J gene: TRBJ2-3
D gene: NA
CDR3 protein: CASSSRGDTQYF
CDR3 DNA: TGCGCCAGCAGCTCCAGGGGAGATACGCAGTATTTT

clone size: NA
V gene: TRBV27
J gene: TRBJ1-5
D gene: NA
CDR3 protein: CASSPWVARNQPQHF
CDR3 DNA: TGTGCCAGCAGTCCCTGGGTCGCTAGGAATCAGCCCCAGCATTTT

clone size: NA
V gene: TRBV19
J gene: TRBJ1-6
D gene: NA
CDR3 protein: CASSILATSRSPLHF
CDR3 DNA: TGTGCCAGTAGTATTCTGGCAACATCACGATCACCCCTCCACTTT